The following is a T cell receptor beta chain sequence with its context. Sequencing used immunoSEQ multiplex PCR; TCRdb keeps in-frame clones, though not all of them. The sample has around 470,000 clones; around 91% are singletons. The sample is drawn from a study of blood T cell repertoires in COVID-19. The CDR3 totals 15 residues. Trimming pared 6 bases from V and 5 bases from J, leaving 16 bases between. Per the germline V gene, CDR1 is MNHEY and CDR2 is SVGEGT. Participant-given clinical history determined each cohort assignment. In Cohort 3, a recovered donor had either two negative PCRs, clearance, or symptom resolution.

The sequence derives from a man aged 18 to 30 who had recovered from COVID-19. The V and J genes are TRBV6-2 or TRBV6-3 and TRBJ2-2; a weak D match, TRBD1 (6 bases). Source material: PBMCs or T cells enriched from blood (not recorded which). The CDR3 loop reads CASSYTGMGTGELFF. The CDR3 nucleotides are TGTGCCAGCAGCTATACAGGGATGGGAACCGGGGAGCTGTTTTTT.